The clone carrying this T cell receptor beta chain occurred a few times. What it binds is not known. This CDR3 spans 14 amino acids. V shed 8 bases and J shed 6 bases, with 19 bases lying between them. Per the germline V gene, CDR1 is MNHEY and CDR2 is SVGAGI. Profiled with immunoSEQ multiplex PCR; TCRdb holds only in-frame clones, not every one. Here the sample spans around 100,000 clones, about 85% being singletons. This sample was included in a study of cytomegalovirus exposure and HLA in healthy donors. Study results and caveats: The authors confirmed in vitro that three CMV-associated chains were specific for CMV antigens.

The sequence derives from a man aged 18 to 30 in good health and CMV-seropositive. Sequenced sample: PBMCs. V and J are TRBV6-5 and TRBJ1-2; D not resolved. The CDR3 region is CASVGLSADNGYTF. As DNA, the CDR3 is TGTGCCAGCGTCGGCCTGTCGGCGGATAATGGCTACACCTTC.